This entry lists 27 T cell receptor beta chains sequenced from one sample in a study of shared clonotypes between healthy human individuals. Assay: immunoSEQ multiplex PCR; the TCRdb copy retains only in-frame clones and omits some. Of around 990,000 clones in the sample, roughly 77% are singletons; the top ten hold more than 0.85%. Sequenced: memory CD4+ T cells from PBMCs. Stated subset: CD45RA-negative fraction. Receptors originate from a young man in good health. Some clones in this sample may be carry-over from other donors' samples.

The J gene is TRBJ1-1, the V gene TRBV18, with D hard to call. Germline lookup yields CDR1 KGHSH and CDR2 LQKENI. V was pared by 7 bases and J by 1 base, with 10 bases between. The CDR3 loop spans 13 amino acids. CDR3 protein: CASFVHQNTEAFF. CDR3 nucleotide sequence: TGTGCCAGCTTCGTACACCAGAACACTGAAGCTTTCTTT.

The V and J genes are TRBV29-1 and TRBJ2-2, with D perhaps matching TRBD2 (6 bases). The germline V gene encodes CDR1 SQVTM and CDR2 ANQGSEA. Trimming pared 6 bases from V and 1 base from J, leaving 24 bases between. The length of the CDR3 is 18 residues. The CDR3 is CSVVLLPLGSGNTGELFF. The CDR3 DNA reads TGCAGCGTCGTTCTATTGCCCCTGGGTAGCGGGAACACCGGGGAGCTGTTTTTT.

Concerning this clone: Other DNA sequences in this sample translate to the same CDR3. This chain uses TRBV30 with TRBJ1-5, with D possibly TRBD1 on 6 matching bases. The CDR3 has 13 residues. The germline V gene has CDR1 GTSNPN and CDR2 SVGIG (reference sequence). The V and J ends lost 2 bases and 4 bases respectively, with 9 bases between them. CDR3 DNA sequence: TGTGCCTGGAGTCTGGACAGTAATCAGCCCCAGCATTTT. It translates to CAWSLDSNQPQHF.

V and J are TRBV28 and TRBJ1-1; 11 nucleotides agree with TRBD1. The CDR3 consists of 16 residues. J was trimmed by 10 bases and V by 6 bases; bases with no gene match: 16. Germline CDR1 is MDHEN and CDR2 is SYDVKM. The CDR3: CASRPRTGGRDGGAFF. For the CDR3, the DNA is TGTGCCAGCAGGCCTAGGACAGGGGGCCGGGATGGAGGAGCTTTCTTT.

The chain recombines TRBV6-1 with TRBJ2-1; D perhaps matches TRBD2 (6 bases). Germline lookup yields CDR1 MNHNS and CDR2 SASEGT. CDR3 length equals 16 residues. V gave up 4 bases and J gave up 1 base, with 14 bases separating them. CDR3 nucleotide sequence: TGTGCCAGCAGTGGTCTCCTAGCGAAGTCCTACAATGAGCAGTTCTTC. Protein: CASSGLLAKSYNEQFF.

This chain uses TRBV19 with TRBJ2-3, with D perhaps matching TRBD2 (5 bases). The CDR3 totals 14 residues. Per germline, CDR1 LNHDA and CDR2 SQIVND (reference sequence). V lost 6 bases and J lost 6, with 16 bases in between. CDR3 DNA: TGTGCCAGTAGACCGGCCCGGGGAAGGGATACGCAGTATTTT. Protein sequence: CASRPARGRDTQYF.

V and J are TRBV6-5 and TRBJ1-6; a possible D gene is TRBD1 (5 bases). Trimming stripped 4 bases from V and 0 bases from J, with 10 bases between. This CDR3 is built from 16 residues. Germline V CDR1 and CDR2: MNHEY, SVGAGI. Written as DNA, the CDR3 is TGTGCCAGCAGTTGGGACGCGAACTCCTATAATTCACCCCTCCACTTT. This sequence encodes CASSWDANSYNSPLHF.

Regarding this clone: This sample includes further DNA sequences coding for the same CDR3. This chain joins TRBV5-1 and TRBJ2-3, with D possibly matching TRBD2 (5 bases). The CDR3 length is 15 residues. V lost 0 bases and J 2 bases, leaving 10 bases between the germline ends. Per germline, CDR1 SGHRS and CDR2 YFSETQ. The CDR3 sequence is CASSLVGVVTDTQYF. The CDR3 nucleotides read TGCGCCAGCAGCTTGGTCGGGGTTGTCACAGATACGCAGTATTTT.

The rearrangement joins TRBV5-4 to TRBJ2-3; D is ambiguous. The CDR3 has 13 residues. Germline V gene lookup returns CDR1 SGHNT and CDR2 YYREEE (reference sequence). The V end was cut by 4 bases, the J end by 2 bases, with 8 bases between. The CDR3 DNA follows: TGTGCCAGCAGCCCTACATTCACAGATACGCAGTATTTT. Translated, it gives CASSPTFTDTQYF.

This clone turned up a few times. The rearrangement links TRBV5-1 to TRBJ2-1; 12 bases match TRBD1. The CDR3 length is 16 residues. The ends lost 0 bases at V and 6 bases at J; junction bases unmatched: 4. Germline lookup yields CDR1 SGHRS and CDR2 YFSETQ. The CDR3 nucleotides read TGCGCCAGCAGCTTGGAGGGACAGGGGGCCGGCAATGAGCAGTTCTTC. Translation gives CASSLEGQGAGNEQFF.

The rearrangement links TRBV29-1 to TRBJ1-1; possibly TRBD1 for D (6 bases). Germline lookup yields CDR1 SQVTM and CDR2 ANQGSEA. V gave up 0 bases and J gave up 4 bases, with 12 bases separating them. The CDR3 totals 14 residues. The CDR3: CSVEDRGLSTEAFF. In DNA form, the CDR3 reads TGCAGCGTTGAAGACAGGGGATTGAGCACTGAAGCTTTCTTT. The full variable domain, completed using reference TRBV29-1 and TRBJ1-1, is SAVISQKPSRDICQRGTSLTIQCQVDSQVTMMFWYRQQPGQSLTLIATANQGSEATYESGFVIDKFPISRPNLTFSTLTVSNMSPEDSSIYLCSVEDRGLSTEAFFGQGTRLTVV.

In DNA form, the CDR3 reads TGCGCCAGCAGCTTGCTAGCGGGGGGCGTAGAGACCCAGTACTTC. Translating gives CASSLLAGGVETQYF. The chain has TRBV5-1 and TRBJ2-5; TRBD2 matches at 11 bases. CDR3 length: 15 residues. Germline CDR1 SGHRS, CDR2 YFSETQ. V lost 1 base to trimming and J lost 4 bases; unmatched junction nucleotides: 3.

This chain joins TRBV9 and TRBJ1-4; possible D gene TRBD1, 5 bases. V was clipped by 2 bases and J by 4 bases, with 9 bases between them. The CDR3 runs 14 residues. Germline V gene data show CDR1 as SGDLS and CDR2 as YYNGEE. The CDR3 sequence: CASSVGPFNEKLFF. The CDR3 DNA is TGTGCCAGCAGCGTGGGGCCCTTTAATGAAAAACTGTTTTTT.

Comments on this clone: A much bigger clone sits one base away, suggesting this may be a read error. The chain is built from TRBV29-1 and TRBJ1-2, with no clear D. The ends were cut back, 4 bases at V and 4 bases at J, with 16 bases in the middle. Germline V gene data show CDR1 as SQVTM and CDR2 as ANQGSEA. CDR3 size: 14 residues. CDR3 sequence (DNA): TGCAGCGTTGTGAGCGTGGATATGGGCTATGGCTACACCTTC. This codes for CSVVSVDMGYGYTF.

The chain joins TRBV28 to TRBJ1-6; TRBD1 matches at 7 bases. V lost 5 bases, J lost 11 bases, and 9 bases stayed unmatched. The CDR3 is 14 residues long. Germline V gene lookup returns CDR1 MDHEN and CDR2 SYDVKM. CDR3 sequence reads: CASSPTGKMTPLHF. In DNA form, the CDR3 reads TGTGCCAGCAGTCCGACAGGGAAGATGACACCCCTCCACTTT.

The sample holds a few counts of this clone. Other DNA sequences within the sample encode an identical CDR3. V is TRBV6-1 and J is TRBJ1-2; D is unresolved. V was shortened by 0 bases and J by 2 bases, with 10 bases between the two germline ends. There are 15 residues in the CDR3. Per germline, CDR1 MNHNS and CDR2 SASEGT. CDR3 nucleotide sequence: TGTGCCAGCAGTGAAGCGGGCGAGGAGAACTATGGCTACACCTTC. It codes for CASSEAGEENYGYTF.

About this clone: One base away lies a much larger clone, so this may be a sequencing read error. This CDR3 is also generated by other DNA sequences in the sample. The chain recombines TRBV28 with TRBJ2-3; 10 positions match TRBD1. CDR1 is MDHEN, CDR2 SYDVKM, per germline. V was pared by 4 bases and J by 6 bases, with 4 bases of the junction left unmatched. The CDR3 extends over 14 amino acids. Here the CDR3 reads CASSSGTGVDTQYF. The CDR3 DNA is TGTGCCAGCAGTTCCGGGACAGGGGTGGATACGCAGTATTTT.

This clone was detected only once. A far more abundant clone sits one base away, making this likely a read error. The V and J genes are TRBV30 and TRBJ1-1; maybe TRBD1 (5 bases). V lost 1 base to trimming and J lost 0 bases, with 6 bases between them. The CDR3 sequence is 13 residues long. Looked up from germline, CDR1 is GTSNPN and CDR2 is SVGIG (reference sequence). This CDR3 is CAWSGGVNTEAFF. CDR3 DNA sequence: TGTGCCTGGAGTGGGGGGGTGAACACTGAAGCTTTCTTT.

The CDR3 here is CASHTGGEARNEQFF. The CDR3 region has the DNA TGTGCCAGCCACACCGGGGGAGAGGCTAGGAATGAGCAGTTCTTC. The chain links TRBV7-9 to TRBJ2-1, with D maybe TRBD2 (6 bases). Germline CDR1 SEHNR, CDR2 FQNEAQ (reference sequence). The V end lost 8 bases, the J end lost 7 bases, and 21 bases lay between the germline ends. The CDR3 has 15 residues. Based on the CDR3 plus reference TRBV7-9 and TRBJ2-1, the full variable domain is DTGVSQNPRHKITKRGQNVTFRCDPISEHNRLYWYRQTLGQGPEFLTYFQNEAQLEKSRLLSDRFSAERPKGSFSTLEIQRTEQGDSAMYLCASHTGGEARNEQFFGPGTRLTVL.

This chain links TRBV6-6 with TRBJ1-1; 7 bases are shared with TRBD1. Looked up from germline, CDR1 is MNHNY and CDR2 is SVGAGI (reference sequence). The V segment lost 5 bases and the J segment 5 bases; nucleotides outside the gene matches: 5. The CDR3 runs to 13 residues. The CDR3 DNA is TGTGCCAGCAGTACACAGGGGAATACTGAAGCTTTCTTT. Translating gives CASSTQGNTEAFF.

The V call is TRBV11-1, the J call TRBJ2-7; D possibly corresponds to TRBD1 (5 bases). Germline V gives CDR1 SGHAT, CDR2 FQDESV (reference sequence). V lost 5 bases and J lost 4, with 12 bases in between. This CDR3 has 13 amino acids. The CDR3 loop reads CASSLVDSYEQYF. CDR3 bases: TGTGCCAGCAGCCTAGTCGACAGTTACGAGCAGTACTTC. The full variable domain, with the rest looked up from reference TRBV11-1 and TRBJ2-7, is EAEVAQSPRYKITEKSQAVAFWCDPISGHATLYWYRQILGQGPELLVQFQDESVVDDSQLPKDRFSAERLKGVDSTLKIQPAELGDSAMYLCASSLVDSYEQYFGPGTRLTVT.

The table lists this clone with a few counts. V is TRBV28 and J is TRBJ1-1; D unresolved. Germline V gene lookup returns CDR1 MDHEN and CDR2 SYDVKM. The CDR3 loop spans 13 amino acids. Trimming left V 3 bases short and J 4 bases short, with 9 bases between. CDR3 in DNA: TGTGCCAGCAGTTTTTTGGGAACCACTGAAGCTTTCTTT. The encoded protein is CASSFLGTTEAFF. Filled out from reference TRBV28 and TRBJ1-1, the complete variable domain reads DVKVTQSSRYLVKRTGEKVFLECVQDMDHENMFWYRQDPGLGLRLIYFSYDVKMKEKGDIPEGYSVSREKKERFSLILESASTNQTSMYLCASSFLGTTEAFFGQGTRLTVV.

Worth noting for this clone: The junction does not match germline at one end; this may be a read error. The gene calls are TRBV19 and TRBJ2-1; 9 bases map to TRBD2. The CDR3 spans 16 residues. Per the germline V gene, CDR1 is LNHDA and CDR2 is SQIVND (reference sequence). The CDR3: CASRQASGVAYNEQFF. CDR3 DNA sequence: TGTGCGAGTAGGCAGGCTAGCGGGGTAGCCTACAATGAGCAGTTCTTC.

The rearrangement joins TRBV27 to TRBJ2-7; unclear D gene. Germline V gene sequence: CDR1 MNHEY, CDR2 SMNVEV (reference sequence). The CDR3 sequence is 15 residues long. Trimming took 4 bases from V and 1 from J, leaving 14 bases between them. DNA of the CDR3: TGTGCCAGCAGTTACTCCCCGGCGAAGTCCTACGAGCAGTACTTC. As protein: CASSYSPAKSYEQYF.

The V gene is TRBV2, the J gene TRBJ1-4; 7 bases line up with TRBD1. This CDR3 region has 14 residues. The junction had 8 bases not matched to a gene; V was cut back by 6 bases and J by 7 bases. Germline V lookup: CDR1 SNHLY, CDR2 FYNNEI. CDR3 in DNA: TGTGCCAGCAGACAGGGTGCAGGGGGTGAAAAACTGTTTTTT. It encodes CASRQGAGGEKLFF.

This clone has only one observation. The chain combines TRBV6-6 with TRBJ1-4, with TRBD1 as a possible D gene (6 bases). CDR3 length: 15 amino acids. With 2 bases removed from V and 1 base from J, the gap between germline ends came to 8 bases. CDR1 MNHNY and CDR2 SVGAGI come from the germline V gene (reference sequence). For the CDR3, the DNA is TGTGCCAGCAGTTACGTAGGGGGAACTAATGAAAAACTGTTTTTT. This codes for CASSYVGGTNEKLFF.

The genes are TRBV29-1 and TRBJ2-5; D ambiguous. The J call may be mistaken, given a closer DNA end match to TRBJ2-7. The germline gives CDR1 SQVTM, CDR2 ANQGSEA. The CDR3 length is 14 residues. This CDR3 reads CSVGLGTPSYEQYF. Written as DNA, the CDR3 is TGCAGCGTTGGTTTGGGCACCCCTTCCTACGAGCAGTACTTC.